Shown below are 17 T cell receptor beta chains from a single sample sequenced in a study of spatial heterogeneity in lung cancer. Study-wide findings and caveats: It was found that expanded intratumoral alpha and beta TCR counts tracked tumor mutation counts.

Using its own MiXCR run on the 5' RACE reads, TCRdb lists one record per CDR3 protein. The table lists about 12,000 distinct CDR3 sequences, 13% to 15% of them singletons. Time point given: sample taken at primary tumor resection. No antigens are known for them. Sample: lung tumor tissue, taken at surgery. Receptors originate from a male donor with early-stage non-small cell lung cancer.

This clonotype was counted many times. J is TRBJ2-7 and V is TRBV28; 11 bases map to TRBD1. V gave up 5 bases and J gave up 5 bases; unmatched junction bases: 8. Looked up from germline, CDR1 is MDHEN and CDR2 is SYDVKM. The CDR3 covers 15 residues. CDR3 coding DNA: TGTGCCAGCAGTCCCCCGGGACAGGGGGTTGACGAGCAGTACTTC. This sequence encodes CASSPPGQGVDEQYF.

By share, this clonotype ranks as medium-sized. The rearrangement uses TRBV6-5 and TRBJ1-2, with TRBD1 matching over 11 bases. Trimming at V came to 4 bases and at J to 4 bases, leaving 8 bases not matched to a gene. CDR3 length: 16 residues. Germline V CDR1 and CDR2: MNHEY, SVGAGI. For the CDR3, the DNA is TGTGCCAGCAGTTGGAACTTGGGACAGGGGGTCTATGGCTACACCTTC. Translated, it gives CASSWNLGQGVYGYTF.

In its sample, this clonotype is medium-sized. The chain uses TRBV12-3 or TRBV12-4 and TRBJ1-5; 7 bases fit TRBD1. The CDR3 runs 15 residues. The ends lost 2 bases at V and 2 bases at J; junction bases unmatched: 3. The CDR3 region has the DNA TGTGCCAGCAGTTTAACAGGGGCGGGCAATCAGCCCCAGCATTTT. Residues: CASSLTGAGNQPQHF.

The CDR3 sequence: CASSFHEQYF. In DNA, the CDR3 is TGTGCCAGCAGTTTTCACGAGCAGTACTTC. The chain combines TRBV28 with TRBJ2-7; D unclear. V lost 3 bases, J lost 5 bases, and 2 bases lay in between. The CDR3 totals 10 residues. Germline V gene lookup returns CDR1 MDHEN and CDR2 SYDVKM. The variable domain in full, with the rest retrieved from reference TRBV28 and TRBJ2-7, is DVKVTQSSRYLVKRTGEKVFLECVQDMDHENMFWYRQDPGLGLRLIYFSYDVKMKEKGDIPEGYSVSREKKERFSLILESASTNQTSMYLCASSFHEQYFGPGTRLTVT.

This clonotype came up a few times. This chain joins TRBV5-4 and TRBJ2-3, with D unclear. In germline, CDR1 is SGHNT, CDR2 YYREEE (reference sequence). The CDR3 spans 16 residues. Trimming left V 0 bases short and J 4 bases short, with 15 bases between. The CDR3 loop reads CASSLGLPRIADTQYF. CDR3 in DNA: TGTGCCAGCAGCTTGGGACTCCCGAGGATTGCAGATACGCAGTATTTT.

This clonotype was detected only a few times. The chain employs TRBV6-2 or TRBV6-3 and TRBJ2-7; D gene ambiguous. Trimming pared 0 bases from V and 2 bases from J, leaving 8 bases between. The CDR3 spans 14 residues. CDR1 and CDR2 (germline): MNHEY, SVGEGT. The CDR3, as DNA: TGTGCCAGCAGTTACTCCCGCCTCCCCTACGAGCAGTACGTC. Residues: CASSYSRLPYEQYV.

This clonotype was recorded many times. V and J are TRBV5-1 and TRBJ2-2; D is ambiguous. The V gene lost 4 bases and the J gene lost 2 bases, with 6 bases spanning the gap. This CDR3 is 13 amino acids long. Looked up from germline, CDR1 is SGHRS and CDR2 is YFSETQ. The chain's CDR3 is CASSGGNTGELFF. CDR3 nucleotide sequence: TGCGCCAGCAGCGGTGGAAACACCGGGGAGCTGTTTTTT.

This clonotype has just a few counts. The genes are TRBV12-5 and TRBJ2-3; 10 nucleotides match TRBD2. After removal of 5 bases from V and 5 bases from J, the junction contained 10 bases not matched to a gene. CDR3 length: 16 residues. The germline CDR1 and CDR2 sequences are LGHNT and FRNRAP. This CDR3 is CASGPSGAGGLDTQYF. Written as DNA, the CDR3 is TGTGCTAGTGGTCCCTCCGGAGCGGGGGGGCTAGATACGCAGTATTTT.

This clonotype was detected only a few times. The junction and the germline gene differ at one end; a read error may be behind it. The genes are TRBV19 and TRBJ2-5; 12 positions agree with TRBD1. From germline, CDR1 is LNHDA and CDR2 SQIVND (reference sequence). This CDR3 spans 17 amino acids. CDR3 residues: CASSIDHGTGGQQTQYF. The DNA for the CDR3 is TGTGCCAGTAGTATAGATCACGGGACAGGGGGCCAACAGACCCAGTACTTC.

This clonotype qualifies as medium-sized (0.01 to 0.1%). The rearrangement uses TRBV6-6 and TRBJ2-2; 7 bases are shared with TRBD2. V trimming: 6 bases; J trimming: 8 bases; junction bases outside the gene matches: 9. Germline CDR1 and CDR2: MNHNY and SVGAGI (reference sequence). The CDR3 is 14 residues long. CDR3 protein: CASRRTGTTGELFF. CDR3 nucleotides: TGTGCCAGCAGGCGGACCGGGACTACTGGGGAGCTGTTTTTT.

This clonotype showed up many times. The chain employs TRBV20-1 and TRBJ2-3; TRBD2 matches at 10 bases. This CDR3 has 15 amino acids. Looked up from germline, CDR1 is DFQATT and CDR2 is SNEGSKA (reference sequence). Germline trimming cut 4 bases from V and 4 bases from J; bases unmatched to any gene: 8. Here the CDR3 DNA reads TGCAGTGCTACGCCAGCGGGGGGGCCGTCAGATACGCAGTATTTT. Protein product: CSATPAGGPSDTQYF.

In its sample, this clonotype was seen a few times. The V and J genes are TRBV7-6 and TRBJ2-5; D not certain. V gave up 6 bases and J gave up 3 bases, with 14 bases separating them. Germline V CDR1 and CDR2: SGHVS, FNYEAQ. This CDR3 spans 14 amino acids. CDR3 coding DNA: TGTGCCAGCAGTTCCGGGCCAAGGGAAGAGACCCAGTACTTC. Protein: CASSSGPREETQYF.

This clonotype was observed many times. This chain connects TRBV19 to TRBJ2-7; 9 bases are a match to TRBD2. The J segment lost 4 bases and the V segment lost 4 bases, leaving 8 bases of the junction unmatched. From germline, CDR1 is LNHDA and CDR2 SQIVND (reference sequence). The CDR3 length is 15 residues. The CDR3 sequence: CASSTQAGGRYEQYF. The CDR3, as DNA: TGTGCCAGTAGTACCCAAGCGGGGGGAAGGTACGAGCAGTACTTC.

This rearrangement joins TRBV4-2 to TRBJ2-1; 7 positions agree with TRBD2. The CDR3 length is 15 residues. V gave up 1 base and J gave up 5 bases; unmatched junction bases: 5. Germline V gene lookup returns CDR1 LGHNA and CDR2 YNFKEQ. CDR3 DNA: TGTGCCAGCAGCCAAGTACGGGAGGCGGACAATGAGCAGTTCTTC. Its protein product is CASSQVREADNEQFF.

Regarding this clonotype: A read error may be the cause here, since a much bigger clone is one base away. The V and J genes are TRBV20-1 and TRBJ2-3, with D perhaps TRBD2 (6 bases). There are 14 residues in the CDR3. Per the germline V gene, CDR1 is DFQATT and CDR2 is SNEGSKA (reference sequence). The DNA of the CDR3 is TGCTGTGCGCAGACTAGTATTGGCACAGATACGCAGTATTTT. Residues: CCAQTSIGTDTQYF.

In its sample, this clonotype ranks as medium-sized. The chain is built from TRBV25-1 and TRBJ2-2; 9 nucleotides match TRBD1. Trimming took 10 bases from V and 3 from J; bases not matched to a gene: 9. Germline V gene lookup returns CDR1 MGHDK and CDR2 SYGVNS. CDR3 length: 15 residues. CDR3 bases: TGTGCCACCTCCCAGGACAGGGGCTACACCGGGGAGCTGTTTTTT. Its translation is CATSQDRGYTGELFF. Combining the CDR3 with reference TRBV25-1 and TRBJ2-2 gives the whole variable domain EADIYQTPRYLVIGTGKKITLECSQTMGHDKMYWYQQDPGMELHLIHYSYGVNSTEKGDLSSESTVSRIRTEHFPLTLESARPSHTSQYLCATSQDRGYTGELFFGEGSRLTVL.

In this sample, this clonotype turned up many times. The chain combines TRBV7-9 with TRBJ1-1; D is unclear. Trimming pared 6 bases from V and 4 bases from J, leaving 12 bases between. The CDR3 is 13 residues long. Germline V gives CDR1 SEHNR, CDR2 FQNEAQ (reference sequence). DNA for the CDR3: TGTGCCAGCAGGTCGATGATCGGCACTGAAGCTTTCTTT. Its translation: CASRSMIGTEAFF.